A single sample gave rise to the 9 T cell receptor beta chains below, sequenced in a study of T cell repertoires in cytomegalovirus infection. MiXCR, run by TCRdb on the reads, gives a single entry per CDR3 protein. This table holds around 55,000 distinct CDR3 sequences, 20% found once. These receptors' targets are unknown. This material consisted of CD8+ T cells from cultured PBMCs, taken from culture after CMV antigen stimulation. These receptors originate from a human donor in good health (CMV status not recorded). Some clones in this sample may be carry-over from other donors' samples.

The J gene is TRBJ2-3, the V gene TRBV7-9; D is ambiguous. V was trimmed by 5 bases and J by 4 bases, leaving 7 bases between them. The CDR3 contains 12 residues. CDR1 SEHNR and CDR2 FQNEAQ come from the germline V gene (reference sequence). CDR3 in DNA: TGTGCCAGCAGCCAGACGGCAGATACGCAGTATTTT. Translation: CASSQTADTQYF.

This sequence joins TRBV5-5 and TRBJ1-1, with D tentatively TRBD1 (5 bases). V shed 2 bases and J shed 6 bases, with 23 bases lying between them. Germline V lookup: CDR1 SGHKS, CDR2 YYEKEE (reference sequence). CDR3 size: 17 residues. CDR3 nucleotide sequence: TGTGCCAGCAGCTTTAGGTGGAATGGGGGAGTCGACCCTGAAGCTTTCTTT. Its protein product is CASSFRWNGGVDPEAFF.

This clonotype was observed a few times. The rearrangement joins TRBV7-2 to TRBJ2-7; D call uncertain. The ends were cut back, 3 bases at V and 4 bases at J, with 10 bases in the middle. This CDR3 contains 13 residues. CDR1 SGHTA and CDR2 FQGNSA come from the germline V gene. CDR3 protein: CASSLTPMYEQYF. CDR3 bases: TGTGCCAGCAGCTTGACTCCTATGTACGAGCAGTACTTC.

The sample holds many counts of this clonotype. The rearrangement joins TRBV7-9 to TRBJ1-1, with a tentative D call TRBD1 (5 bases). The V gene's germline CDR1 is SEHNR and CDR2 FQNEAQ (reference sequence). The CDR3 runs 12 residues. The germline V and J ends were trimmed by 4 bases and 3 bases, with 6 bases remaining between them. CDR3 amino acids: CASSWGYTEAFF. CDR3 sequence (DNA): TGTGCCAGCAGCTGGGGGTACACTGAAGCTTTCTTT.

The chain joins TRBV19 to TRBJ2-5; 7 nucleotides line up with TRBD1. Trimming cost V 5 bases and J 0 bases; bases outside gene matches: 0. This CDR3 comprises 13 residues. CDR1 LNHDA and CDR2 SQIVND come from the germline V gene (reference sequence). In DNA, the CDR3 is TGTGCCAGTAGTGGGACAGACCAAGAGACCCAGTACTTC. Its translation is CASSGTDQETQYF.

The sample holds a few counts of this clonotype. The chain joins TRBV7-6 to TRBJ2-1; D is unresolved. Trimming removed 5 bases from V and 6 bases from J, with 5 bases in between. CDR3 length: 11 amino acids. Per germline, CDR1 SGHVS and CDR2 FNYEAQ. In nucleotides, the CDR3 is TGTGCCAGCAGCCAACCCAATGAGCAGTTCTTC. This codes for CASSQPNEQFF.

This clonotype has only a few counts. The rearrangement joins TRBV9 to TRBJ2-1, with TRBD2 matching 10 bases. Germline V gene sequence: CDR1 SGDLS, CDR2 YYNGEE. Losses at the gene ends were 4 bases for V and 3 bases for J; bases not matched to a gene: 7. This CDR3 has 16 residues. DNA of the CDR3: TGTGCCAGCAGCTCAGGACTAGCGGATTACTACAATGAGCAGTTCTTC. As protein: CASSSGLADYYNEQFF.

This clonotype was counted between two and nine times. This chain connects TRBV10-3 to TRBJ1-5; 8 bases agree with TRBD1. The CDR3 loop spans 15 amino acids. With V trimmed by 5 bases and J by 5 bases, 8 bases remained unmatched. CDR1 ENHRY and CDR2 SYGVKD come from the germline V gene. CDR3 region: CAISSGQGRDQPQHF. The CDR3, as DNA: TGTGCCATCAGTTCCGGACAGGGCCGGGATCAGCCCCAGCATTTT.

This clonotype was detected ten times or more. The genes are TRBV9 and TRBJ2-1; 7 nucleotides agree with TRBD2. From germline, CDR1 is SGDLS and CDR2 YYNGEE. The V and J ends lost 4 bases and 7 bases, in that order; junction bases with no gene match: 17. This CDR3 region has 17 residues. In nucleotides, the CDR3 is TGTGCCAGCAGCACCCACGCGGAGACGAGCGGGGTAAATGAGCAGTTCTTC. It encodes CASSTHAETSGVNEQFF.